This is a list of T cell receptor beta chains from one sample in a study of T cell responses to AZD1222 COVID-19 vaccine. TCRdb's copy holds only in-frame clones and misses some; the assay was immunoSEQ multiplex PCR. The sample contains 150,000 to 200,000 clones, about nine tenths of which appear only once. Sample: peripheral blood, taken on day 0 of AZD1222 vaccination. All receptors come from an adult in good health. Each CDR3 is given with its conserved first and last residue. The D gene is left open where the match is weak. Only part of the rows carry a size: once, few, many, or a class if the clone is expanded.

CDR3 length,D gene,J gene,clone size,V gene,CDR3 DNA,CDR3 protein
16,-,TRBJ1-2,-,TRBV3-1/TRBV3-2,TGTGCCAGCAGCCAAGTGGGCCGTCCAGGGGCTTATGGCTACACCTTC,CASSQVGRPGAYGYTF
14,-,TRBJ1-2,-,TRBV30,TGTGCCTGGAGTACCGCATCCGCTTGGCCCCCAGGCACCTTC,CAWSTASAWPPGTF
15,-,TRBJ1-2,-,TRBV6-1,TGTGCCAGCAGTGAAGGCGGGGCAGACTACTATGGCTACACCTTC,CASSEGGADYYGYTF
12,TRBD1,TRBJ2-7,few,TRBV27,TGTGCCAGCTCCGACAGGGGTTACGAGCAGTACTTC,CASSDRGYEQYF
17,TRBD1,TRBJ2-3,-,TRBV6-2/TRBV6-3,TGTGCCAGCAGTTACCCGGGACAGGGATTTAGCACAGATACGCAGTATTTT,CASSYPGQGFSTDTQYF
14,-,TRBJ1-1,-,TRBV2,TGTGCCAGCCAAGCGCCGCTTGACAGCACTGAAGCTTTCTTT,CASQAPLDSTEAFF
13,-,TRBJ2-7,-,TRBV24-1,TGTGCCACCAGTGAAGACGGGGTCCGGGAGCAGTACTTC,CATSEDGVREQYF
14,-,TRBJ1-2,-,TRBV7-9,TGTGCCAGCAGCCCCGCCGGCAGGACCTATGGCTACACCTTC,CASSPAGRTYGYTF
14,-,TRBJ1-3,-,TRBV6-5,TGTGCCAGCAGTTACAAGGCGGTAGGAAACACCATATATTTT,CASSYKAVGNTIYF
12,-,TRBJ1-5,-,TRBV20-1,TGCAGTGCTAGTGCCAGCAATCAGCCCCAGCATTTT,CSASASNQPQHF
14,TRBD1,TRBJ1-4,-,TRBV3-1/TRBV3-2,TGTGCCAGCAGCCGGACAGGGGGCAGAGAAAAACTGTTTTTT,CASSRTGGREKLFF
11,-,TRBJ2-7,-,TRBV7-9,TGTGCCAGCAGCTCCAAAAACGAGCAGTACTTC,CASSSKNEQYF
16,TRBD2,TRBJ2-1,-,TRBV19,TGTGCCTCCCATGAGGCGGGGGGGCCTACCTACAATGAGCAGTTCTTC,CASHEAGGPTYNEQFF
15,-,TRBJ1-1,-,TRBV10-3,TGTGCCATCAGTGAGGGAAGCAGGAGGAACACTGAAGCTTTCTTT,CAISEGSRRNTEAFF
13,TRBD2,TRBJ2-5,-,TRBV12-3/TRBV12-4,TGTGCCAGCAGTCCGGGACTAGCGGAGACCCAGTACTTC,CASSPGLAETQYF
17,TRBD2,TRBJ2-5,-,TRBV4-2,TGTGCCAGCAGCCAAGGTCGCCTAGCGGGGGGGATAGAGACCCAGTACTTC,CASSQGRLAGGIETQYF
13,-,TRBJ1-1,-,TRBV7-9,TGTGCCAGCAGCTTAGCCCAGGGCACTGAAGCTTTCTTT,CASSLAQGTEAFF
13,-,TRBJ2-7,once,TRBV6-2/TRBV6-3,TGTGCCAGCAGTTTTCTGGGGGTCAACGAGCAGTACTTC,CASSFLGVNEQYF
14,-,TRBJ2-3,-,TRBV7-3,TGTGCCAGCAGCTTAGAGCGTATACCAGATACGCAGTATTTT,CASSLERIPDTQYF
13,-,TRBJ1-2,once,TRBV6-6,TGTGCCAGCAGTTACCAGGGGCGGAATGGCTACACCTTC,CASSYQGRNGYTF
13,-,TRBJ1-6,few,TRBV5-1,TGCGCCAGCAGGAGGGACCTGGATTCACCCCTCCACTTT,CASRRDLDSPLHF
11,-,TRBJ2-1,-,TRBV30,TGTGCCTGGAGGCTAGCGCCCTCCCTGTTCTTC,CAWRLAPSLFF
13,-,TRBJ1-1,-,TRBV15,TGTGCCACCAGCAGAGGTGGGGGCACTGAAGCTTTCTTT,CATSRGGGTEAFF
13,-,TRBJ1-1,-,TRBV2,TGTGCCAGCAGTGTTACCGGGACCTCTGAAGCTTTCTTT,CASSVTGTSEAFF
14,-,TRBJ2-3,-,TRBV19,TGTGCCAGTAGTATTGGGCAGGGGCCAGATACGCAGTATTTT,CASSIGQGPDTQYF
11,-,TRBJ1-1,-,TRBV21-1,TGTGCCAGCAGCAAAGCTGCTAGGGGTTTCTTT,CASSKAARGFF